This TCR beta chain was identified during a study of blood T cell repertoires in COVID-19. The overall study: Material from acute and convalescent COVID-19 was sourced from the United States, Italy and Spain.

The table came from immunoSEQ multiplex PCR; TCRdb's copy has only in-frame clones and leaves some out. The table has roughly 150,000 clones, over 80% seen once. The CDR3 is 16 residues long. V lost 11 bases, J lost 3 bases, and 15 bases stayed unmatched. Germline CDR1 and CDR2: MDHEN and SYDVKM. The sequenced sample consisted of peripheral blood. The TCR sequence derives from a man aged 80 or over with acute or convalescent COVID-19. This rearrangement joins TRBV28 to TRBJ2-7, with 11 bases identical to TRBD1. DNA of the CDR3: TGTGCCGGCATGAAAGGCGGGACAGGGGGTCTCTACGAGCAGTACTTC. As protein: CAGMKGGTGGLYEQYF.